These T cell receptor beta chains were read from a single sample in a study of blood T cell repertoires in COVID-19. This table comes from immunoSEQ multiplex PCR, and its TCRdb copy is limited to in-frame clones, with some not included. The table shows 75,000 to 90,000 clones, with around nine tenths occurring only once. Sequenced material: peripheral blood. The receptors were sampled from a man aged 45-60 years with active or convalescent COVID-19. Both conserved end residues are part of each CDR3. A D gene is named only where the DNA matches it firmly. Only some rows state a clone size, as once, few, many or a class for expanded clones.

TGTGCCAGCTCACCAGCGGGGGACACTGAAGCTTTCTTT | CASSPAGDTEAFF | TRBJ1-1 | . | TRBV18 | .
TGTGCCAGCAGAGTAAAGCGGGGGGACCCGAATACGCAGTATTTT | CASRVKRGDPNTQYF | TRBJ2-3 | . | TRBV6-5 | TRBD2
TGTGCCAGCACCCCGTTTTCGGGGACAGGCAGCAATCAGCCCCAGCATTTT | CASTPFSGTGSNQPQHF | TRBJ1-5 | . | TRBV28 | TRBD1
TGTGCCAGCAGTCTGGCTAGCGGGGGGTGGGCAGATACGCAGTATTTT | CASSLASGGWADTQYF | TRBJ2-3 | . | TRBV28 | TRBD2
TGTGCCAGCAGCGAGCAGGGGGTAGGTAACTATGAGCAGTTCTTC | CASSEQGVGNYEQFF | TRBJ2-1 | . | TRBV6-4 | TRBD1
TGCGCCAGCAGCTTGGAAGGGGGCGGCAATCAGCCCCAGCATTTT | CASSLEGGGNQPQHF | TRBJ1-5 | . | TRBV5-1 | TRBD1
TGCGCCAGCAGTCCATTTACTAGCGGGGGGAACATAGTGACAGATACGCAGTATTTT | CASSPFTSGGNIVTDTQYF | TRBJ2-3 | . | TRBV5-1 | TRBD2
TGTGCCAGCAGGGACAGGGTCGGCAACACCGGGGAGCTGTTTTTT | CASRDRVGNTGELFF | TRBJ2-2 | . | TRBV2 | TRBD1
TGCGCCAGCAGCCAAGAAGGAGAGGGCGGGCTAAGCAATCAGCCCCAGCATTTT | CASSQEGEGGLSNQPQHF | TRBJ1-5 | once | TRBV4-1 | .
TGTGCCAGCAGTTACCTACCCCAGGGGGATCAGCCCCAGCATTTT | CASSYLPQGDQPQHF | TRBJ1-5 | . | TRBV6-5 | TRBD1
TGTGCCAGTAGTATCGGGACAGGGGTCCATGAGCAGTTCTTC | CASSIGTGVHEQFF | TRBJ2-1 | . | TRBV19 | TRBD1
TGTGCCAGCACCCTTTGGGGGGAAGAGACCCAGTACTTC | CASTLWGEETQYF | TRBJ2-5 | . | TRBV7-9 | .
TGTGCCACCAGCAGAGATAGAACCCAACGGGTGGCCAAAAACATTCAGTACTTC | CATSRDRTQRVAKNIQYF | TRBJ2-4 | . | TRBV15 | .
TGTGCCAGCAGCTTAGATGCCGGGGTTGCCTACAATGAGCAGTTCTTC | CASSLDAGVAYNEQFF | TRBJ2-1 | few | TRBV11-2 | .
TGTGCCAGCAGCTTATTGGACAGTAGCAATCAGCCCCAGCATTTT | CASSLLDSSNQPQHF | TRBJ1-5 | . | TRBV7-2 | .
TGTGCCAGCAGTACGGGACAGGGTTCTGGGGCCAACGTCCTGACTTTC | CASSTGQGSGANVLTF | TRBJ2-6 | . | TRBV5-4 | TRBD1
TGCGCCAGCAGTGAACTAGCGGGGGGGCGCGATGAGCAGTTCTTC | CASSELAGGRDEQFF | TRBJ2-1 | . | TRBV10-2 | TRBD2
TGTGCCAGCAGCATCCAGGGGGATTCACCCCTCCACTTT | CASSIQGDSPLHF | TRBJ1-6 | . | TRBV14 | TRBD1
TGTGCCAGCAGCTTAGATACAGCAAACACCGGGGAGCTGTTTTTT | CASSLDTANTGELFF | TRBJ2-2 | once | TRBV11-3 | .
TGTGCCATCCGGGACGGGGGGCAAGAAAAACTGTTTTTT | CAIRDGGQEKLFF | TRBJ1-4 | . | TRBV10-3 | .
TGTGCCAGCAGCCAGGGGACTACGAATACGCAGTATTTT | CASSQGTTNTQYF | TRBJ2-3 | medium-sized | TRBV7-6 | .
TGTGCCAGTAGTAGGACAGGGGGCGAGACCCAGTACTTC | CASSRTGGETQYF | TRBJ2-5 | . | TRBV19 | TRBD1
TGTGCCAGCAGTGCTCACAGGGGTCGGACCTACGAGCAGTACTTC | CASSAHRGRTYEQYF | TRBJ2-7 | once | TRBV25-1 | TRBD1
TGTGCCAGCATGGGGCCAGGGGGCCTCCTATTGAACACTGAAGCTTTCTTT | CASMGPGGLLLNTEAFF | TRBJ1-1 | . | TRBV12-1 | .
TGTGCCAGCAGTCCGGGACAGTCCTTTAACTATGGCTACACCTTC | CASSPGQSFNYGYTF | TRBJ1-2 | . | TRBV28 | TRBD1
TGTGCCAGCAGCCCGACTAGCCACACCGGGGAGCTGTTTTTT | CASSPTSHTGELFF | TRBJ2-2 | . | TRBV28 | TRBD2
TGCGCCAGCAGCTCGAATCAGGGGGACACTGAAGCTTTCTTT | CASSSNQGDTEAFF | TRBJ1-1 | few | TRBV5-1 | TRBD1
TGTGCCAGCAGTCAGGTGGCTGATTCACCCCTCCACTTT | CASSQVADSPLHF | TRBJ1-6 | . | TRBV14 | .
TGCGCCAGCAGCTGGGGCACAGGGGGTTCTGGAAACACCATATATTTT | CASSWGTGGSGNTIYF | TRBJ1-3 | . | TRBV5-1 | TRBD1
TGTGCCAGCAGCTTAGAACCTAGCGGGGTGGAGACCCAGTACTTC | CASSLEPSGVETQYF | TRBJ2-5 | few | TRBV7-2 | TRBD2
TGTGCCAGCAGCTTCTACAGGGGAGAGAATTCACCCCTCCACTTT | CASSFYRGENSPLHF | TRBJ1-6 | . | TRBV21-1 | .
TGTGCCAGCAGCTTAGGTGTGGGGGGGCTGGGAGATACGCAGTATTTT | CASSLGVGGLGDTQYF | TRBJ2-3 | . | TRBV7-8 | .
TGTGCCAGCAGCTTAGTCGGTGGGCAGGGTCAAGCCAACGTCCTGACTTTC | CASSLVGGQGQANVLTF | TRBJ2-6 | . | TRBV11-2 | .
TGTGCCACCAGTGAGGTGCGACTAGCGGGGGAGAACAATGAGCAGTTCTTC | CATSEVRLAGENNEQFF | TRBJ2-1 | . | TRBV24-1 | TRBD2
TGCAGTGCTAGAGACGGTCGTGAAGCTTTCTTT | CSARDGREAFF | TRBJ1-1 | . | TRBV20-1 | .
TGTGCCAGCAGTTCCAGGACTAGCAGAAATGAGCAGTTCTTC | CASSSRTSRNEQFF | TRBJ2-1 | . | TRBV6-2/TRBV6-3 | TRBD2
TGTGCCAGCAGCTTACCGGGACAGGGTACTGGCTACACCTTC | CASSLPGQGTGYTF | TRBJ1-2 | once | TRBV11-2 | TRBD1
. | CASSRFLAGVARGAVF | TRBJ2-2 | . | TRBV5-8 | .
TGTGCCAGCAGCGGAGCTACGAACACTGAAGCTTTCTTT | CASSGATNTEAFF | TRBJ1-1 | . | TRBV5-4 | .
TGTGCCACCAGGGAGACAGGGAAAAACAATCAGCCCCAGCATTTT | CATRETGKNNQPQHF | TRBJ1-5 | . | TRBV15 | TRBD1
TGTGCCAGCAGCTGGACAGAGTCCAATGTCCCCCTCCACTTT | CASSWTESNVPLHF | TRBJ1-6 | . | TRBV5-6 | .
TGTGCCAGCAGCTCTGGGGGAGGCACTGAAGCTTTCTTT | CASSSGGGTEAFF | TRBJ1-1 | once | TRBV7-2 | .
TGTGCCAGCAGCTTAGACCCCCCGGGGGCTGGAAACACCATATATTTT | CASSLDPPGAGNTIYF | TRBJ1-3 | . | TRBV11-2 | .
TGTGCCAGTAGTATCGACACGACTAGCGGGGGGTGGGACATTCAGTACTTC | CASSIDTTSGGWDIQYF | TRBJ2-4 | . | TRBV19 | TRBD2
TGCGCCAGCAGCGGCCGGGACAGGGGTTTGATCGGAGCTTTCTTT | CASSGRDRGLIGAFF | TRBJ1-1 | . | TRBV4-1 | TRBD1
TGTGCCATCAGTCCGGACAGGGCAGCGGATGAAAAACTGTTTTTT | CAISPDRAADEKLFF | TRBJ1-4 | . | TRBV10-3 | TRBD1
TGTGCCAGCAGCCCAATCCAGGGTTGGTATGGCTACACCTTC | CASSPIQGWYGYTF | TRBJ1-2 | . | TRBV7-2 | .
TGCAGCGCCGTCATTGGACAGGGCCCCGGTTCACCCCTCCACTTT | CSAVIGQGPGSPLHF | TRBJ1-6 | . | TRBV29-1 | TRBD1
TGTGCCAGCAGTGAACGTGGAGGGAATGGCTACACCTTC | CASSERGGNGYTF | TRBJ1-2 | once | TRBV6-1 | .
TGTGCCAGCAGCGCGGGACAGCAAGAGACCCAGTACTTC | CASSAGQQETQYF | TRBJ2-5 | . | TRBV7-2 | .
TGTGCCAGCAGCCGGACACCTGGAAACACCATATATTTT | CASSRTPGNTIYF | TRBJ1-3 | . | TRBV6-5 | .
TGTGCCACCAGTGATTATGGTAGCGGGGGGTCAGATACGCAGTATTTT | CATSDYGSGGSDTQYF | TRBJ2-3 | . | TRBV24-1 | TRBD2
TGTGCCAGCACCGACACGGGGGGACAGACCCAGTACTTC | CASTDTGGQTQYF | TRBJ2-5 | . | TRBV6-5 | TRBD2